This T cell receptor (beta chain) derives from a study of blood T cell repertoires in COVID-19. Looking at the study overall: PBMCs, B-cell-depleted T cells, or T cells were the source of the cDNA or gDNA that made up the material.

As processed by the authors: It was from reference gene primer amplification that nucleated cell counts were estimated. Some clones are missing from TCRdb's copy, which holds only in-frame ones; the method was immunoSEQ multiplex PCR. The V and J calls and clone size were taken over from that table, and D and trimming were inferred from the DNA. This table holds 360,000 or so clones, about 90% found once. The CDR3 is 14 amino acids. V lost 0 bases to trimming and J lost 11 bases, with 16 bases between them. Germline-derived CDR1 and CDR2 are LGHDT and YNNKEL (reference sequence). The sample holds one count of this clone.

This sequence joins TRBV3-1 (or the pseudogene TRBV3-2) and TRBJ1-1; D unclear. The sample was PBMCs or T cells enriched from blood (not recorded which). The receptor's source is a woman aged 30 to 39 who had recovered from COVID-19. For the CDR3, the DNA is TGTGCCAGCAGCCAAGATCGAGGAGGGAATAGGGCTTTCTTT. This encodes CASSQDRGGNRAFF.